These 5 T cell receptor beta chains originate from one sample sequenced in a study of response to subunit inactivated influenza vaccine. TCRdb used MiXCR to reprocess the RT-PCR reads, holding one entry per CDR3 protein. Found here are roughly 780,000 distinct CDR3 sequences, under 20% of them singletons; the top ten hold approximately 10%. Material: PBMCs from blood, obtained about 5 days after vaccination. These receptors all stem from a man in his fifties who received an inactivated influenza vaccine.

The chain carries TRBV11-2 and TRBJ2-1; D may be TRBD2 (5 bases). Germline lookup yields CDR1 SGHAT and CDR2 FQNNGV. The V end was cut by 0 bases, the J end by 4 bases, with 7 bases between. The CDR3 sequence is 14 residues long. The CDR3 spells CASSLELAYNEQFF. Written as DNA, the CDR3 is TGTGCCAGCAGCTTAGAGCTAGCATACAATGAGCAGTTCTTC.

With regard to this clonotype: A single base separates this from a much larger clone, so it may be a read error. The chain links TRBV3-1 to TRBJ2-5, with TRBD2 as a possible D gene (5 bases). The CDR3 sequence is 15 residues long. Germline CDR1 reads LGHDT; CDR2 reads YNNKEL (reference sequence). The V gene lost 4 bases and the J gene lost 6 bases, with 18 bases spanning the gap. CDR3 sequence: CASSRPSGSRQTQYF. The CDR3, as DNA: TGTGCCAGCAGCCGGCCCTCGGGGAGTCGACAGACCCAGTACTTC.

This chain joins TRBV20-1 and TRBJ1-3; possible D gene TRBD1, 6 bases. This CDR3 has 15 amino acids. The germline gives CDR1 DFQATT, CDR2 SNEGSKA (reference sequence). V lost 3 bases and J 4 bases, leaving 16 bases between the germline ends. CDR3 sequence reads: CSASRRHREGNTIYF. For the CDR3, the DNA is TGCAGTGCTAGTCGGAGACACAGGGAGGGAAACACCATATATTTT.

This chain links TRBV5-4 with TRBJ2-3; D unclear. V dropped 4 bases and J dropped 5 bases, with 11 bases sitting between them. The CDR3 spans 13 residues. CDR1 SGHNT and CDR2 YYREEE come from the germline V gene (reference sequence). DNA for the CDR3: TGTGCCAGCAGCGTTGAAGGTGGAGATACGCAGTATTTT. Its translation: CASSVEGGDTQYF.

This clonotype has a handful of counts. This chain links TRBV5-6 with TRBJ2-3, with TRBD2 matching 10 bases. CDR3 length: 17 residues. V lost 1 base and J lost 4; bases outside the gene matches: 9. Germline V CDR1 and CDR2: SGHDT, YYEEEE. The CDR3 DNA reads TGTGCCAGCAGCTTGCTAACTAGCGGGGTGGAGGCAGATACGCAGTATTTT. The encoded protein is CASSLLTSGVEADTQYF.